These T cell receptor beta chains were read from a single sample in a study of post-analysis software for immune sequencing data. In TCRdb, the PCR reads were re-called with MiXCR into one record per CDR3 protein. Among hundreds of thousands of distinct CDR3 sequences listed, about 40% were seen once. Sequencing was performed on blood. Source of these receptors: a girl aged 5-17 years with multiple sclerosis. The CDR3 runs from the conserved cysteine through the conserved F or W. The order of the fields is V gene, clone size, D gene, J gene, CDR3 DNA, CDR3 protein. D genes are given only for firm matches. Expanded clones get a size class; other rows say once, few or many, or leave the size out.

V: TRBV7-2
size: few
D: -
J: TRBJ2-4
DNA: TGTGCCAGCAGCTTAGGACCCCCAAACATTCAGTACTTC
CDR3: CASSLGPPNIQYF

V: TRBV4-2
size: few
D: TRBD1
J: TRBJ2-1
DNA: TGTGCCAGCAGCCAGACAGGGATTGAGCAGTTCTTC
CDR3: CASSQTGIEQFF

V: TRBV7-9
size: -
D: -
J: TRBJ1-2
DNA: TGTGCCAGCGTGGAAACAACAGGTGGCTACACCTTC
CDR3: CASVETTGGYTF

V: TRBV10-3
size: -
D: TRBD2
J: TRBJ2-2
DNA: TGTGCCATCAGCTCCAAACTAGCGATGAACACCGGGGAGCTGTTTTTT
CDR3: CAISSKLAMNTGELFF

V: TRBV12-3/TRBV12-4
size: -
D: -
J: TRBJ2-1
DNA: TGTGCCAGCAGTTTGGCGGGACTGTTCTCCTACAATGAGCAGTTCTTC
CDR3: CASSLAGLFSYNEQFF

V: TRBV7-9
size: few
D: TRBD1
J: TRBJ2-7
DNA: TGTGCCAGCAGCCCCCGGGACAGATTTTACGAGCAGTACTTC
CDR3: CASSPRDRFYEQYF

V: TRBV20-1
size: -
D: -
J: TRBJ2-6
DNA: TGCAGTGCGCCACTCGGCTCTGGGGCCAACGTCCTGACTTTC
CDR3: CSAPLGSGANVLTF

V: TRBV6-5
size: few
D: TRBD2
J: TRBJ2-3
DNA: TGTGCCAGCAGGTGGACTAGCGGGTGGACAGATACGCAGTATTTT
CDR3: CASRWTSGWTDTQYF

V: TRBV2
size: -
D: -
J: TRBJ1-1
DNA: TGTGCCAGCTCCAATCGACCAACTGAAGCTTTCTTT
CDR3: CASSNRPTEAFF

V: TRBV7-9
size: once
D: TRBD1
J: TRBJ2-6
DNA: TGTGCCAGCAGCTTAGGTCTCCAGGACAGGGCTGGGGCCAACGTCCCGACTTTC
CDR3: CASSLGLQDRAGANVPTF

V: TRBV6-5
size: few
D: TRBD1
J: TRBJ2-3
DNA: TGTGCCAGCAGTTCTCTATCGGACAGGGTTAGCACAGATACGCAGTATTTT
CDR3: CASSSLSDRVSTDTQYF

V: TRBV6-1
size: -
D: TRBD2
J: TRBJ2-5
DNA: TGTGCCAGCAGTGAAAAACTAGCGCATGAGACCCAGTACTTC
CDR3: CASSEKLAHETQYF

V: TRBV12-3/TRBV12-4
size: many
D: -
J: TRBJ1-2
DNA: TGCGCCAGCAGCCCGGACGTTAACTATGGCTACACCTTC
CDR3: CASSPDVNYGYTF

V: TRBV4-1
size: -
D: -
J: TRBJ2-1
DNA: TGCGCCAGCAGCCTCCAGTCCTCTTACAATGAGCAGTTCTTC
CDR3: CASSLQSSYNEQFF

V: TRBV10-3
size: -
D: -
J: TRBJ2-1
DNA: TGTGCCGTCCGGGGAGTTAGGGGTAGCGATGAGCAGTTCTTC
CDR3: CAVRGVRGSDEQFF

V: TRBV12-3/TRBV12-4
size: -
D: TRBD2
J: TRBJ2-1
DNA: TGTGCCAGCAGTTTCGCCCCGGGGACTAGCGTCAGCTCCTACAATGAGCAGTTCTTC
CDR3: CASSFAPGTSVSSYNEQFF

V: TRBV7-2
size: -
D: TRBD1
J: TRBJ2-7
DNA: TGTGCCAGCAGCACGGACAGGGGGGTTACCTACGAGCAGTACTTC
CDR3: CASSTDRGVTYEQYF

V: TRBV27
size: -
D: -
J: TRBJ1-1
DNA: TGTGCCAGCAGTTCCCGGACTTTCCTCCTTGGGACTGAAGCTTTCTTT
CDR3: CASSSRTFLLGTEAFF

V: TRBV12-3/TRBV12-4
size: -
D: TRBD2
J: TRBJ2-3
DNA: TGTGCCAGCAGTCCACTAGCGGGAGGGAGGGCAGATACGCAGTATTTT
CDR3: CASSPLAGGRADTQYF

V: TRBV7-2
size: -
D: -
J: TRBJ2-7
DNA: TGTGCCAGCAGCTTAAGCTCCCAGGGATACTCCTACGAGCAGTACTTC
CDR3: CASSLSSQGYSYEQYF

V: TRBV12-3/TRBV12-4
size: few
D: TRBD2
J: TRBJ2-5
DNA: TGTGCCAGCAGTTTAGGGACTAGCAAAGAGACCCAGTACTTC
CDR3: CASSLGTSKETQYF

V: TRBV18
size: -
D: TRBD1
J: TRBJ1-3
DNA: TGTGCCAGCTCAGAAGGACAGGGTAATGGAAACACCATATATTTT
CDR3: CASSEGQGNGNTIYF

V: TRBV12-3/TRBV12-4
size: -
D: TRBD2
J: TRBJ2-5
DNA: TGTGCCAGCAGTCTTATAATAGCGGGTGGAGAGACCCAGTACTTC
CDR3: CASSLIIAGGETQYF

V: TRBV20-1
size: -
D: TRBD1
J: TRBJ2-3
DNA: TGCAGTGCTAGAGCGGTAGGGGGCGGGCGCACAGATACGCAGTATTTT
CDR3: CSARAVGGGRTDTQYF

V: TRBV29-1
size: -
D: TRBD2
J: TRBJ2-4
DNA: TGCAGCGTTGAAGATCTCGGCGGGAGGACCGCCAAAAACATTCAGTACTTC
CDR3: CSVEDLGGRTAKNIQYF

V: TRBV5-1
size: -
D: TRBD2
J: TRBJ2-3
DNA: TGCGCCAGCAGCTTAAGCGGGGTAAAGGATACGCAGTATTTT
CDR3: CASSLSGVKDTQYF

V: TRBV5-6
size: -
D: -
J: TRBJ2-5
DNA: TGTGCCAGCAGCTTGAAGTGGCAAGAGACCCAGTACTTC
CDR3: CASSLKWQETQYF

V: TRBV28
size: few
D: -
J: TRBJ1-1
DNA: TGTGCCAGCAGTAGCAATCCGAGCACTGAAGCTTTCTTT
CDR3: CASSSNPSTEAFF